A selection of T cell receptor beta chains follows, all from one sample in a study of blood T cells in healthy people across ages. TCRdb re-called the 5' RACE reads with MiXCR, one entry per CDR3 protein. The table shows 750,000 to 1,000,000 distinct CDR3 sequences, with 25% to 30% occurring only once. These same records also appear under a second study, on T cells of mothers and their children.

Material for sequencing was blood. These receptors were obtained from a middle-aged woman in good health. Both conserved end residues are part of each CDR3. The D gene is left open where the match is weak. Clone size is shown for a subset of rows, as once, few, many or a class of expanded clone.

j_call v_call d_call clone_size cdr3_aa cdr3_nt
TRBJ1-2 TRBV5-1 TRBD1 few CASSQSLTGAYGYTF TGCGCCAGCAGCCAATCGTTGACAGGGGCGTATGGCTACACCTTC
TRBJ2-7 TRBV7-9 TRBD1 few CASRRQGTYEQYF TGTGCCAGCAGGCGACAGGGAACCTACGAGCAGTACTTC
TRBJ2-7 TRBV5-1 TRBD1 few CASSPRTGAAYEQYF TGCGCCAGCAGCCCGCGGACAGGGGCGGCCTACGAGCAGTACTTC
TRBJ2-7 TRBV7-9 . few CASTPALSSGFSYEQYF TGTGCCAGCACCCCCGCCCTCTCTTCAGGGTTCTCCTACGAGCAGTACTTC
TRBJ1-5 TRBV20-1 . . CSARDGGGGNQPQHF TGCAGTGCTAGGGACGGGGGGGGAGGCAATCAGCCCCAGCATTTT
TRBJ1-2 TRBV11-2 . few CASSVGNRGNGYTF TGTGCCAGCAGCGTAGGTAACCGAGGGAATGGCTACACCTTC
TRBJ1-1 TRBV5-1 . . CASSGGTRAPNTEAFF TGCGCCAGCAGCGGGGGGACAAGGGCTCCGAACACTGAAGCTTTCTTT
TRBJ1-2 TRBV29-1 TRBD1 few CSVPGTGYRGYTF TGCAGCGTTCCCGGGACAGGGTATCGGGGCTACACCTTC
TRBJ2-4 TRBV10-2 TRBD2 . CASSDSGHIAGGRYIQYF TGCGCCAGCAGTGACTCGGGGCACATAGCGGGGGGGCGGTACATTCAGTACTTC
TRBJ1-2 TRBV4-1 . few CASSQAAGNYGHTF TGCGCCAGCAGCCAAGCGGCAGGGAACTATGGCCACACCTTC
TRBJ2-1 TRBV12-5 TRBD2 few CANRRRGTYNEQFF TGTGCTAATAGGCGGCGGGGGACCTACAATGAGCAGTTCTTC
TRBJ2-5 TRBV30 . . CAWAFQETQYF TGTGCCTGGGCGTTCCAAGAGACCCAGTACTTC
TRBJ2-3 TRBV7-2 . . CASSRTAGANTDTQYF TGTGCCAGCAGCCGGACGGCGGGGGCCAACACAGATACGCAGTATTTT
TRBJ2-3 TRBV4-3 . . CASSQRSEDTQYF TGCGCCAGCAGCCAAAGGTCTGAGGATACGCAGTATTTT
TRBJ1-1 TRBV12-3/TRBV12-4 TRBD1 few CASGPRGAFF TGTGCCAGCGGTCCCAGGGGGGCTTTCTTT
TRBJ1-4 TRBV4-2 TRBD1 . CASSQAYRDRDEKLFF TGTGCCAGCAGCCAGGCGTACCGGGACAGAGATGAAAAACTGTTTTTT
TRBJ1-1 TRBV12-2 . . CASRLLGWTPLGNTEAFF TGTGCAAGTCGCTTATTAGGGTGGACTCCCTTGGGAAACACTGAAGCTTTCTTT
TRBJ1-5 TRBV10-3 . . CAISLQGNQPQHF TGTGCCATCAGTTTGCAGGGGAATCAGCCCCAGCATTTT
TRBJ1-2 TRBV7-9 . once CASSLAGQEINYGYTF TGTGCCAGCAGCCTTGCAGGGCAGGAGATTAACTATGGCTACACCTTC
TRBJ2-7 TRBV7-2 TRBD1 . CASSQASGQVSYEQYF TGTGCCAGCAGCCAAGCCTCGGGACAGGTCTCCTACGAGCAGTACTTC
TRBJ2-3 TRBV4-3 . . CASSQDGRGDTQYF TGCGCCAGCAGCCAAGATGGAAGGGGGGATACGCAGTATTTT
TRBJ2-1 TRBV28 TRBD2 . CASSPSGVYNEQFF TGTGCCAGCAGCCCTAGCGGGGTGTACAATGAGCAGTTCTTC
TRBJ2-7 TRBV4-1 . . CASSQVNMGLSDEQYF TGCGCCAGCAGCCAAGTTAACATGGGTTTAAGCGACGAGCAGTACTTC